This T cell receptor beta chain stems from a study of Ad26.COV2.S vaccination and SARS-CoV-2 variants. With respect to this clone: What it binds is not known. The sample holds other DNA sequences that translate to the same CDR3.

Described treatment: around 19 received Ad26.COV2.S at low or high dose, single or two shots; about five received placebo; per-sample allocation not given. The samples were gathered on day 63 after the first injection of vaccine or placebo. This table comes from immunoSEQ multiplex PCR, and its TCRdb copy is limited to in-frame clones, with some not included. The sample lists some 410,000 clones, about 90% occurring once. Study-level points and caveats: Vaccinees displayed broader spike-specific TCR repertoires than placebo recipients. A substantial breadth of spike-specific CD8+ and CD4+ T cell responses after vaccination has been reported.

Deletions cut 0 bases from V and 8 bases from J, with 8 bases between. The germline V gene has CDR1 SEHNR and CDR2 FQNEAQ (reference sequence). This CDR3 is 13 amino acids long. Sequenced here: peripheral blood, sampled in a trial of Ad26.COV2.S vaccine versus placebo. This rearrangement joins TRBV7-9 to TRBJ1-3, with D hard to call. This sequence was found in a person between 18 and 65 years old who received the Ad26.COV2.S COVID-19 vaccine or a placebo. The CDR3 bases are TGTGCCAGCAGCTTAGCAGGGTGGGACACCATATATTTT. Translated: CASSLAGWDTIYF. Full variable domain (remainder filled in from reference TRBV7-9 and TRBJ1-3): DTGVSQNPRHKITKRGQNVTFRCDPISEHNRLYWYRQTLGQGPEFLTYFQNEAQLEKSRLLSDRFSAERPKGSFSTLEIQRTEQGDSAMYLCASSLAGWDTIYFGEGSWLTVV.